The 28 T cell receptor beta chains in this list originate from one sample, sequenced in a study of T cells after yellow fever vaccination. TCRdb redid the calling of the 5' RACE reads with MiXCR, one entry per CDR3 protein. The sample yields a few hundred thousand distinct CDR3 sequences, around 4.5% seen once. Sequencing used PBMCs, obtained 15 days after the yellow fever booster vaccination. The source is a man younger than 35 who received the YFV17D yellow fever vaccine.

For the CDR3, the DNA is TGTGCCATCAGGGGGACTAGCGGGGATTACGAGCAGTACTTC. It yields the protein CAIRGTSGDYEQYF. The chain has TRBV10-3 and TRBJ2-7, with 13 bases identical to TRBD2. With V trimmed by 6 bases and J by 4 bases, 3 bases remained unmatched. Germline V gives CDR1 ENHRY, CDR2 SYGVKD. The CDR3 runs to 14 residues.

There are many counts of this clonotype. The chain links TRBV5-5 to TRBJ2-5; the match to TRBD2 covers 11 bases. The CDR3 spans 15 residues. CDR1 is SGHKS and CDR2 is YYEKEE in the germline V gene (reference sequence). V shed 1 base, J shed 5 bases, and the junction held 4 bases outside the gene matches. The CDR3 loop reads CASSLLAGGGETQYF. CDR3 coding DNA: TGTGCCAGCAGCTTGCTAGCGGGGGGCGGGGAGACCCAGTACTTC.

Many counts were recorded for this clonotype. V usage is TRBV6-2 or TRBV6-3 and J usage is TRBJ2-7; D is undetermined. CDR1 is MNHEY and CDR2 is SVGEGT in the germline V gene. The CDR3 extends over 15 amino acids. V shed 2 bases and J shed 0 bases, with 11 bases lying between them. CDR3 DNA: TGTGCCAGCAGTTACCCCCCCGGTACCTCCTACGAGCAGTACTTC. Its protein product is CASSYPPGTSYEQYF.

The chain's CDR3 is CASSGPRGQETQYF. In nucleotides, the CDR3 is TGCGCCAGCAGCGGACCCAGGGGGCAAGAGACCCAGTACTTC. V and J are TRBV5-1 and TRBJ2-5, with TRBD1 matching 7 bases. V was pared by 4 bases and J by 2 bases, with 5 bases of the junction left unmatched. Germline values: CDR1 SGHRS, CDR2 YFSETQ. The CDR3 has 14 amino acids.

The chain carries TRBV5-1 and TRBJ2-2; D is possibly TRBD1 (6 bases). CDR3 size: 16 residues. Trimming removed 2 bases from V and 5 bases from J, with 16 bases in between. CDR1 SGHRS and CDR2 YFSETQ come from the germline V gene. CDR3 sequence (DNA): TGCGCCAGCAGCTTCTTCGGCCAGGGGTTGACCGGGGAGCTGTTTTTT. This codes for CASSFFGQGLTGELFF.

This clonotype appeared many times. The chain combines TRBV7-7 with TRBJ2-1, with TRBD2 matching over 7 bases. The CDR3 is made up of 15 amino acids. Germline-derived CDR1 and CDR2 are SSHAT and FNYEAQ (reference sequence). J gave up 8 bases and V 2 bases, and 9 bases lay outside the gene matches. CDR3: CASSLLGGGVDEQFF. The CDR3 bases are TGTGCCAGCAGCTTACTTGGGGGAGGGGTGGATGAGCAGTTCTTC.

The chain uses TRBV20-1 and TRBJ2-3, with TRBD1 as a possible D gene (5 bases). The CDR3 covers 14 residues. Per germline, CDR1 DFQATT and CDR2 SNEGSKA (reference sequence). Trimming removed 2 bases from V and 3 bases from J, with 12 bases in between. The CDR3 here is CSARIRGSTDTQYF. The CDR3 DNA follows: TGCAGTGCTAGAATAAGGGGATCGACAGATACGCAGTATTTT.

This chain uses TRBV12-3 or TRBV12-4 with TRBJ2-1, with TRBD2 matching over 13 bases. V shed 5 bases and J 2 bases; nucleotides not matched to a gene: 27. The CDR3 loop spans 24 amino acids. Here the CDR3 DNA reads TGTGCCAGCAGTGGACGGACGGTCACACGCGCCGGACTAGCGGGGGAATATACCTACAATGAGCAGTTCTTC. As protein: CASSGRTVTRAGLAGEYTYNEQFF.

This clonotype appeared many times. This chain uses TRBV6-5 with TRBJ1-5; weak D call: TRBD1 (5 bases). Germline assignment: CDR1 MNHEY and CDR2 SVGAGI. The germline V and J ends were trimmed by 6 bases and 5 bases, with 11 bases remaining between them. The CDR3 loop spans 13 amino acids. The CDR3 loop reads CASSPVRDQPQHF. CDR3 bases: TGTGCCAGCAGCCCCGTCAGGGATCAGCCCCAGCATTTT.

This clonotype was counted at least ten times. V is TRBV6-1 and J is TRBJ2-2; D unresolved. Germline loops: CDR1 MNHNS, CDR2 SASEGT. This CDR3 spans 14 amino acids. Trimming pared 3 bases from V and 0 bases from J, leaving 5 bases between. Here the CDR3 reads CASSEVPNTGELFF. In DNA form, the CDR3 reads TGTGCCAGCAGTGAGGTTCCGAACACCGGGGAGCTGTTTTTT.

This clonotype has a count of ten or more. This chain connects TRBV5-5 to TRBJ1-6; D not resolved. Deletions cut 4 bases from V and 8 bases from J, with 10 bases between. CDR1 SGHKS and CDR2 YYEKEE come from the germline V gene (reference sequence). The CDR3 is 13 residues long. The CDR3 DNA reads TGTGCCAGCAGCGGTACCGGAGATTCACCCCTCCACTTT. Amino acid sequence: CASSGTGDSPLHF. Supplemented by reference TRBV5-5 and TRBJ1-6, the full variable domain reads DAGVTQSPTHLIKTRGQQVTLRCSPISGHKSVSWYQQVLGQGPQFIFQYYEKEERGRGNFPDRFSARQFPNYSSELNVNALLLGDSALYLCASSGTGDSPLHFGNGTRLTVT.

This clonotype occurred many times. The chain recombines TRBV5-1 with TRBJ2-1; 11 bases line up with TRBD1. The junction had 14 bases not matched to a gene; V was cut back by 3 bases and J by 9 bases. The CDR3 spans 17 residues. The germline V gene encodes CDR1 SGHRS and CDR2 YFSETQ. DNA of the CDR3: TGCGCCAGCAGCTGGAGACCGGGACAGGGGGTCGTGGGTGAGCAGTTCTTC. Protein: CASSWRPGQGVVGEQFF.

The J gene is TRBJ1-6, the V gene TRBV20-1; a possible D gene is TRBD1 (6 bases). V lost 3 bases and J lost 7, with 16 bases in between. Per germline, CDR1 DFQATT and CDR2 SNEGSKA (reference sequence). The CDR3 contains 15 residues. The CDR3 DNA sequence: TGCAGTGCTAGTGACAGGCGCAAAGGAAATTCACCCCTCCACTTT. The encoded protein is CSASDRRKGNSPLHF.

This clonotype was observed a handful of times. This sequence joins TRBV5-1 and TRBJ1-1, with D hard to call. This CDR3 contains 11 residues. CDR1 SGHRS and CDR2 YFSETQ come from the germline V gene. Trimming removed 6 bases at V and 5 bases at J, with 8 bases between. In DNA, the CDR3 is TGCGCCAGCATTGGAGTAACTGAAGCTTTCTTT. Its translation: CASIGVTEAFF.

This clonotype was seen ten or more times. The chain uses TRBV6-6 and TRBJ2-1; no definite D call. Germline V gives CDR1 MNHNY, CDR2 SVGAGI (reference sequence). Between the trimmed V and J ends, which lost 6 bases and 6 bases, there was a span of 12 bases. The CDR3 totals 13 residues. The CDR3 sequence: CASRGPFSNEQFF. The DNA of the CDR3 is TGTGCCAGCAGGGGCCCATTCTCCAATGAGCAGTTCTTC.

The chain employs TRBV19 and TRBJ2-7, with D hard to call. The germline CDR1 and CDR2 sequences are LNHDA and SQIVND (reference sequence). This CDR3 is built from 15 residues. Trimming left V 7 bases short and J 0 bases short, with 16 bases between. The CDR3 DNA is TGTGCCAGTAAGCGTGAGCACCTCAGCTCCTACGAGCAGTACTTC. Amino acid sequence: CASKREHLSSYEQYF.

Many counts were recorded for this clonotype. V gene TRBV7-9 combines with J gene TRBJ2-7; unclear D gene. This CDR3 has 12 residues. Looked up from germline, CDR1 is SEHNR and CDR2 is FQNEAQ (reference sequence). V gave up 5 bases and J gave up 2 bases, with 7 bases separating them. The CDR3 loop is CASSRKAYEQYF. CDR3 nucleotide sequence: TGTGCCAGCAGCCGGAAAGCCTACGAGCAGTACTTC.

This clonotype was picked up a small number of times. V gene TRBV4-3 combines with J gene TRBJ2-7; the match to TRBD1 covers 8 bases. Germline loops: CDR1 LGHNA, CDR2 YSLEER. The CDR3 is made up of 16 amino acids. Trimming at V came to 0 bases and at J to 3 bases, leaving 7 bases not matched to a gene. The CDR3 DNA sequence: TGCGCCAGCAGCCAAGAGTTGGTGGGACAGGTCTACGAGCAGTACTTC. It specifies CASSQELVGQVYEQYF.

The rearrangement uses TRBV5-6 and TRBJ2-7; 8 nucleotides agree with TRBD1. The CDR3 spans 12 residues. V gave up 4 bases and J gave up 7 bases; unmatched junction bases: 4. The germline gives CDR1 SGHDT, CDR2 YYEEEE. Here the CDR3 reads CASSRQGWEQYV. The CDR3 DNA is TGTGCCAGCAGCAGACAGGGGTGGGAGCAGTACGTC.

The rearrangement links TRBV19 to TRBJ1-1, with D possibly being TRBD1 (6 bases). The CDR3 has 15 amino acids. Per the germline V gene, CDR1 is LNHDA and CDR2 is SQIVND (reference sequence). V was trimmed by 4 bases and J by 1 base, leaving 13 bases between them. This CDR3 is CASSTRGGTNTEAFF. The CDR3 DNA follows: TGTGCCAGTAGTACCAGGGGAGGTACGAACACTGAAGCTTTCTTT.

This clonotype was counted only a few times. The J gene is TRBJ1-1, the V gene TRBV6-6; tentative D call: TRBD1 (6 bases). CDR3 size: 14 residues. Per germline, CDR1 MNHNY and CDR2 SVGAGI (reference sequence). V was trimmed by 6 bases and J by 0 bases, leaving 11 bases between them. CDR3 in DNA: TGTGCCAGCAGCCGGGGGACAATGAACACTGAAGCTTTCTTT. Protein: CASSRGTMNTEAFF.

This chain joins TRBV5-5 and TRBJ2-6; D gene ambiguous. There are 17 residues in the CDR3. Germline CDR1 and CDR2: SGHKS and YYEKEE (reference sequence). Trimming removed 1 base from V and 0 bases from J, with 11 bases in between. The CDR3 loop reads CASSLRHGPSGANVLTF. CDR3 nucleotide sequence: TGTGCCAGCAGCTTGAGGCACGGTCCCTCTGGGGCCAACGTCCTGACTTTC.

This clonotype was recorded a few times. This chain joins TRBV10-3 and TRBJ2-5; TRBD2 aligns across 10 bases. Per the germline V gene, CDR1 is ENHRY and CDR2 is SYGVKD. This CDR3 contains 15 residues. The V segment lost 6 bases and the J segment 2 bases; nucleotides outside the gene matches: 6. The CDR3 sequence: CAIRPSGGPQETQYF. The DNA of the CDR3 is TGTGCCATCAGACCTAGCGGGGGACCGCAAGAGACCCAGTACTTC.

The chain employs TRBV12-3 or TRBV12-4 and TRBJ2-2; a possible D gene is TRBD2 (5 bases). This CDR3 comprises 14 residues. Trimming pared 6 bases from V and 2 bases from J, leaving 10 bases between. The CDR3 sequence is CASSWGVNTGELFF. Here the CDR3 DNA reads TGTGCCAGCAGCTGGGGAGTTAACACCGGGGAGCTGTTTTTT.

This clonotype was observed many times. The gene calls are TRBV4-3 and TRBJ1-1, with D possibly TRBD1 on 6 matching bases. With 0 bases removed from V and 3 bases from J, the gap between germline ends came to 11 bases. The germline gives CDR1 LGHNA, CDR2 YSLEER. This CDR3 has 15 residues. The DNA of the CDR3 is TGCGCCAGCAGCCAAGATTCGTCAGGGGACACTGAAGCTTTCTTT. Its translation: CASSQDSSGDTEAFF.

A word on this clonotype: A much larger clone differs from this one at a single base, so this may be a read error. This chain links TRBV6-1 with TRBJ2-4; weak D call: TRBD2 (6 bases). The length of the CDR3 is 13 residues. Germline-derived CDR1 and CDR2 are MNHNS and SASEGT. CDR3 in DNA: TGTGCCAGCAGGGAGGGTGTGGGGAACATTCCGTACTTC. Its translation is CASREGVGNIPYF.

This clonotype was detected only a few times. Just one base apart from a much larger clone, this may be a read error. The CDR3 coding sequence is TGTGCCAGCAGTAAAGGAAACGGCCAAGAGACCCAGTACTTC. Encoded protein: CASSKGNGQETQYF. The rearrangement uses TRBV6-1 and TRBJ2-5; D not resolved. The CDR3 has 14 amino acids. Per the germline V gene, CDR1 is MNHNS and CDR2 is SASEGT. V was shortened by 5 bases and J by 1 base, with 11 bases between the two germline ends.

The chain is built from TRBV20-1 and TRBJ1-1; D perhaps matches TRBD1 (5 bases). CDR1 is DFQATT, CDR2 SNEGSKA, per germline (reference sequence). This CDR3 contains 13 residues. V was clipped by 7 bases and J by 5 bases, with 17 bases between them. CDR3 amino acids: CSGVGGARTEAFF. CDR3 sequence (DNA): TGCAGTGGGGTGGGAGGGGCGAGGACTGAAGCTTTCTTT.